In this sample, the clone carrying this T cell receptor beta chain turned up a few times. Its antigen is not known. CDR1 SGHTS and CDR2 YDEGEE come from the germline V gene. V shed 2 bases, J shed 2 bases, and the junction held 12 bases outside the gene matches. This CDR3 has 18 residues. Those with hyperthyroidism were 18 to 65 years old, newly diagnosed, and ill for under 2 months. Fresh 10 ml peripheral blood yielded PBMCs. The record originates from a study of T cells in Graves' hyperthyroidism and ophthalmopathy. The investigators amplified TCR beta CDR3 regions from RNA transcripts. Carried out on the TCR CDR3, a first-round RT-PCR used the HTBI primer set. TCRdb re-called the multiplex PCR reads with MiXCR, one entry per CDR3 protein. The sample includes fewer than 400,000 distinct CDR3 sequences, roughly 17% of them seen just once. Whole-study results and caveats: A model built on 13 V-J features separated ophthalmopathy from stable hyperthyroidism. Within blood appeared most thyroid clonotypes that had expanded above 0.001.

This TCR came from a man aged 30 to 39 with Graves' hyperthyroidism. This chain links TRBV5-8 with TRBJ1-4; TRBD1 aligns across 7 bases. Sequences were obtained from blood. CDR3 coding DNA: TGTGCCAGCAGCTTATTAATCGGACAGGCTTCGACTAATGAAAAACTGTTTTTT. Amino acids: CASSLLIGQASTNEKLFF.